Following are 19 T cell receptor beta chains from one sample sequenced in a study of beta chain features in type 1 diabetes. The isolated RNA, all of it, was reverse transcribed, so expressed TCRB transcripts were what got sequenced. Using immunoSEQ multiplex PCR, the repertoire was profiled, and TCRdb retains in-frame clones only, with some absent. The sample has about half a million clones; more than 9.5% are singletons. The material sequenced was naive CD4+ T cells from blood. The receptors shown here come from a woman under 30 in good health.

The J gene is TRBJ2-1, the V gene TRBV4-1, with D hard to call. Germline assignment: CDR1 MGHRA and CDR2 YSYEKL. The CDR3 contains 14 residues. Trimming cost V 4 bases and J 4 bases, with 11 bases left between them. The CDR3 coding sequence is TGCGCCAGCAGCCGGGTTGGCCTATACAATGAGCAGTTCTTC. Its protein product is CASSRVGLYNEQFF.

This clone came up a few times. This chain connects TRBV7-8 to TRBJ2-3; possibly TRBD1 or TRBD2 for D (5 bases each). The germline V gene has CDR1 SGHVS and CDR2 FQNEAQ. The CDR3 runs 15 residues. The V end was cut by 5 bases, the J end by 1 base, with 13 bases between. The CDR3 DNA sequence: TGTGCCAGCAGCCCTTATGGGGGAGGCACAGATACGCAGTATTTT. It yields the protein CASSPYGGGTDTQYF.

DNA of the CDR3: TGTGCCAGCAGCCCCGGGAGCGGGGGAGGTGAGCAGTTCTTC. It codes for CASSPGSGGGEQFF. This rearrangement joins TRBV7-6 to TRBJ2-1, with TRBD2 identical over 8 bases. This CDR3 comprises 14 residues. Germline CDR1 SGHVS, CDR2 FNYEAQ. Unmatched junction bases numbered 9, after V lost 5 bases and J lost 9 bases.

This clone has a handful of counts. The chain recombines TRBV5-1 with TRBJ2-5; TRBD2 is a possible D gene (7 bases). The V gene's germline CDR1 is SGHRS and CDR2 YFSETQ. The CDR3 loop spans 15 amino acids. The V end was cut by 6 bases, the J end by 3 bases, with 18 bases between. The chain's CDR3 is CASTLQTGREETQYF. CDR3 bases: TGCGCCAGCACCCTCCAAACAGGGAGGGAAGAGACCCAGTACTTC.

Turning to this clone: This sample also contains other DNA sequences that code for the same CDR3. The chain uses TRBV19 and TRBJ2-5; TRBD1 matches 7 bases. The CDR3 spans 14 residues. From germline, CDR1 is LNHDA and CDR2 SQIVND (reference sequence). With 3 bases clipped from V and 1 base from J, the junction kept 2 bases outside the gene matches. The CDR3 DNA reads TGTGCCAGTAGTATCGGGGACAGCCAAGAGACCCAGTACTTC. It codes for CASSIGDSQETQYF.

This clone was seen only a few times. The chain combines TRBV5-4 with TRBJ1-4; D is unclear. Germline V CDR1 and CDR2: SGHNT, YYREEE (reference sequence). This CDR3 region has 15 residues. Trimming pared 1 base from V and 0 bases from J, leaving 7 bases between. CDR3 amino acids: CASSLPYTTNEKLFF. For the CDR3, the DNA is TGTGCCAGCAGCTTGCCCTACACAACTAATGAAAAACTGTTTTTT. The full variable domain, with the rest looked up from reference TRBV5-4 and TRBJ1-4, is ETGVTQSPTHLIKTRGQQVTLRCSSQSGHNTVSWYQQALGQGPQFIFQYYREEENGRGNFPPRFSGLQFPNYSSELNVNALELDDSALYLCASSLPYTTNEKLFFGSGTQLSVL.

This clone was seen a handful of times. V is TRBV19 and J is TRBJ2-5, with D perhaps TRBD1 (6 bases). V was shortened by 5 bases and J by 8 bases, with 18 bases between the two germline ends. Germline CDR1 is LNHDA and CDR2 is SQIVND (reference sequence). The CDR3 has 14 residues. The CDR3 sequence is CASSPQGGGKTQYF. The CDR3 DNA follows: TGTGCCAGTAGTCCACAGGGTGGGGGAAAAACCCAGTACTTC.

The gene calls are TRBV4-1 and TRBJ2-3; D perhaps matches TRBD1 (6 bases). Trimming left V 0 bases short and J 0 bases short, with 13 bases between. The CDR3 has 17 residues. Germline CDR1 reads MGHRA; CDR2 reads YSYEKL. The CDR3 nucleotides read TGCGCCAGCAGCCAAGATAGCAGGGGACCGAGCACAGATACGCAGTATTTT. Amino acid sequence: CASSQDSRGPSTDTQYF.

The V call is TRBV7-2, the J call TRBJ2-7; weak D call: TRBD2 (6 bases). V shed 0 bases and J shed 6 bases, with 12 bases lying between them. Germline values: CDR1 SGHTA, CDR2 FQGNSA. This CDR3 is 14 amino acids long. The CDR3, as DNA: TGTGCCAGCAGCTTAGCGATCGGGAGCGCCGAGCAGTACTTC. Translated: CASSLAIGSAEQYF.

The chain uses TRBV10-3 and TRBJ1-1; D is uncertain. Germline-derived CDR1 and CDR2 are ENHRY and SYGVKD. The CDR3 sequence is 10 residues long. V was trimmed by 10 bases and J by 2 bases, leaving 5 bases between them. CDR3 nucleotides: TGTGCCACCCGTAACACTGAAGCTTTCTTT. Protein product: CATRNTEAFF.

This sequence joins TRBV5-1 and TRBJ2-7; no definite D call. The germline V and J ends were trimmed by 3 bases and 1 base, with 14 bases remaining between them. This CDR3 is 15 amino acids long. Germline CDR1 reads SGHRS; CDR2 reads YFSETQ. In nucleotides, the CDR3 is TGCGCCAGCAGCTCTCGACACCTACCATCCTACGAGCAGTACGTC. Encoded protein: CASSSRHLPSYEQYV.

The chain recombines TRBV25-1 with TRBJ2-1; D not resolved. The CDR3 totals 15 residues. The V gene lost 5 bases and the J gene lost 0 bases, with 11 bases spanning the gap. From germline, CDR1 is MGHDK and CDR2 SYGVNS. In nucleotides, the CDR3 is TGTGCCAGCAGTATTGGAGAATCCTCCTACAATGAGCAGTTCTTC. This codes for CASSIGESSYNEQFF.

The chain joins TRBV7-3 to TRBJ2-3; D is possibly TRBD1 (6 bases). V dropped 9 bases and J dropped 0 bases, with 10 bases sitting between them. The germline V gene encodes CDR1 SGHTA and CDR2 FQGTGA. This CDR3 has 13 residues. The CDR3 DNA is TGTGCCAGTGGACAGCCAAGCACAGATACGCAGTATTTT. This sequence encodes CASGQPSTDTQYF.

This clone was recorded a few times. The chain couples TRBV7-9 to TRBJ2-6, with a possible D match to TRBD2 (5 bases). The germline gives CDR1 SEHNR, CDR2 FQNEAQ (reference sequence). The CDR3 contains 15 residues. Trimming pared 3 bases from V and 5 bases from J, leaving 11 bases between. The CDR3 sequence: CASSLTGTRANVLTF. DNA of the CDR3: TGTGCCAGCAGCTTGACGGGAACGAGGGCCAACGTCCTGACTTTC.

The CDR3 region is CASSIGHSYNEQFF. The CDR3 DNA sequence: TGTGCCAGCAGCATCGGGCACTCCTACAATGAGCAGTTCTTC. V gene TRBV2 combines with J gene TRBJ2-1; unclear D gene. The length of the CDR3 is 14 residues. The germline V gene has CDR1 SNHLY and CDR2 FYNNEI. Trimming stripped 6 bases from V and 0 bases from J, with 9 bases between.

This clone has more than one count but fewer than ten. CDR3: CASSLQGVAEAFF. DNA of the CDR3: TGTGCCAGCAGCTTACAGGGTGTGGCTGAAGCTTTCTTT. The chain employs TRBV7-9 and TRBJ1-1; TRBD1 is a possible D gene (5 bases). Germline values: CDR1 SEHNR, CDR2 FQNEAQ (reference sequence). The germline V and J ends were trimmed by 2 bases and 6 bases, with 10 bases remaining between them. The CDR3 runs 13 residues.

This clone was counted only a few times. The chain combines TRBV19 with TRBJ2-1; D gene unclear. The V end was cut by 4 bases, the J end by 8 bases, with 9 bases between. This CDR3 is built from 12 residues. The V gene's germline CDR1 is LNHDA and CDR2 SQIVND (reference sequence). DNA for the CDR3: TGTGCCAGTAGTAGAAGGGTATATGAGCAGTTCTTC. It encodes CASSRRVYEQFF.

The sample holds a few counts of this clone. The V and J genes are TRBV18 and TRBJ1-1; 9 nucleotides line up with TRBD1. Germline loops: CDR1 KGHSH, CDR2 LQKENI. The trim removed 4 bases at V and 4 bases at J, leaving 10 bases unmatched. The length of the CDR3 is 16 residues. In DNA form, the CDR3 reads TGTGCCAGCTCACTCATGACAGGGGGAGATGCCACTGAAGCTTTCTTT. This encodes CASSLMTGGDATEAFF.

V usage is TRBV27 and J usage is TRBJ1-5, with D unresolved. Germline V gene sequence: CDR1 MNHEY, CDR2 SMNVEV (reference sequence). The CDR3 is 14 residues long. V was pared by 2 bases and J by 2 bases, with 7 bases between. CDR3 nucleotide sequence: TGTGCCAGCAGTTTAGTGGCAGGCAATCAGCCCCAGCATTTT. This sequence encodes CASSLVAGNQPQHF.